This T cell receptor beta chain was captured by sequencing in a study of siplizumab effects on memory and regulatory T cells. Sequencing was performed with immunoSEQ multiplex PCR; in TCRdb, only in-frame clones are kept and a portion is missing. The data contain just under 20,000 clones, around 40% of them singletons. Concerning this clone: The antigen is unknown.

The mixed lymphocyte reaction cells were held in coculture (37°C) for over 5 days. CDR1 is MNHEY and CDR2 is SVGAGI in the germline V gene. The length of the CDR3 is 13 residues. V was trimmed by 4 bases and J by 9 bases, leaving 15 bases between them. This clonotype was obtained from a human donor in good health; the cells came from an allogeneic mixed lymphocyte reaction. Some clones in this sample may be carry-over from other donors' samples. The chain is built from TRBV6-5 and TRBJ1-1, with D possibly matching TRBD1 (5 bases). The specimen was CFSE-low (dividing) CD4+ T cells sorted from an allogeneic mixed lymphocyte reaction. Written as DNA, the CDR3 is TGTGCCAGCAGTTTTCCCGGGACCGAAAAAGCTTTCTTT. It encodes CASSFPGTEKAFF.